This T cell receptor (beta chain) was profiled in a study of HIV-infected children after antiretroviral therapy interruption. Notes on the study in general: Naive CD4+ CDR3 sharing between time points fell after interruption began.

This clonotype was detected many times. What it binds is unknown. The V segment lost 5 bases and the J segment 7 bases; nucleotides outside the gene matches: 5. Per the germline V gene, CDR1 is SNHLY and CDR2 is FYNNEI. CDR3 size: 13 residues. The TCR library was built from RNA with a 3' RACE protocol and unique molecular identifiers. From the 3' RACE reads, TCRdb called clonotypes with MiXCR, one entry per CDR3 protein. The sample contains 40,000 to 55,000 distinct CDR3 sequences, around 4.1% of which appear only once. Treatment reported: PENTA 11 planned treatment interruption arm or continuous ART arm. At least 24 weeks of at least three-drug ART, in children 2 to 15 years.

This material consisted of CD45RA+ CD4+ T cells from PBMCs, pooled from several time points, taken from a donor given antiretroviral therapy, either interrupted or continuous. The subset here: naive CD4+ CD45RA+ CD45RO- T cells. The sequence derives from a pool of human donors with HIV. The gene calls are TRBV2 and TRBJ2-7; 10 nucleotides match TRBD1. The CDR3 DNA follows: TGTGCCAGCAGTTCCGGGACAGGGGAGGAGCAGTACTTC. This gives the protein CASSSGTGEEQYF.